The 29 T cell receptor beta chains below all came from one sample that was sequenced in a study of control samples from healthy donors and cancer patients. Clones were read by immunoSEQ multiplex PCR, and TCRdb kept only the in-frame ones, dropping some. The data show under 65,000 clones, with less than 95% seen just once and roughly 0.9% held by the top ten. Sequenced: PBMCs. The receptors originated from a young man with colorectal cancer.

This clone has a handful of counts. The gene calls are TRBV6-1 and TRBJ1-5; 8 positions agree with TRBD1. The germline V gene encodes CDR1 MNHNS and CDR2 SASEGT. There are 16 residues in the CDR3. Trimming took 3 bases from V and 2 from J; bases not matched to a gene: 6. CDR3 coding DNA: TGTGCCAGCAGTGATCCTCCGGGACAGGGCAATCAGCCCCAGCATTTT. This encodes CASSDPPGQGNQPQHF.

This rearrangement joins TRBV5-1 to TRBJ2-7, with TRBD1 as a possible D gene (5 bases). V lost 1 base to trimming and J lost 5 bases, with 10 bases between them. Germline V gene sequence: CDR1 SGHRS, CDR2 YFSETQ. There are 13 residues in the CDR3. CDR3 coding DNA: TGCGCCAGCAGCTTGAGTAGGGGTAACGAGCAGTACTTC. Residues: CASSLSRGNEQYF. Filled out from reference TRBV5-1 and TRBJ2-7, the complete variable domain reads KAGVTQTPRYLIKTRGQQVTLSCSPISGHRSVSWYQQTPGQGLQFLFEYFSETQRNKGNFPGRFSGRQFSNSRSEMNVSTLELGDSALYLCASSLSRGNEQYFGPGTRLTVT.

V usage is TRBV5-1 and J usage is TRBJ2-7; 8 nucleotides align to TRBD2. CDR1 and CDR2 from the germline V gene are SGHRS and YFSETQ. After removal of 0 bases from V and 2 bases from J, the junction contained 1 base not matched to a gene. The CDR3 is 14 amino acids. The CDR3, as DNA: TGCGCCAGCAGCTTGGACGGGGGGGCCTACGAGCAGTACTTC. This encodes CASSLDGGAYEQYF.

In nucleotides, the CDR3 is TGCGCCAGCGGCCCGGGGGGGACTACGGGTAATGAGCAGTTCTTC. As protein: CASGPGGTTGNEQFF. The chain links TRBV4-1 to TRBJ2-1; 8 positions match TRBD2. The V gene's germline CDR1 is MGHRA and CDR2 YSYEKL. V dropped 8 bases and J dropped 7; count of bases not matched to a gene: 13. CDR3 length equals 15 residues.

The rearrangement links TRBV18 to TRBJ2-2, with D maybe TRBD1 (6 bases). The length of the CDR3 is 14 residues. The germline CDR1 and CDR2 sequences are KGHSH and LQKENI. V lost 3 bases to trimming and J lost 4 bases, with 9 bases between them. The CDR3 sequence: CASSPVGATGELFF. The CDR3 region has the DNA TGTGCCAGCTCACCGGTGGGGGCCACCGGGGAGCTGTTTTTT. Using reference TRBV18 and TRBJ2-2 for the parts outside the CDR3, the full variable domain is NAGVMQNPRHLVRRRGQEARLRCSPMKGHSHVYWYRQLPEEGLKFMVYLQKENIIDESGMPKERFSAEFPKEGPSILRIQQVVRGDSAAYFCASSPVGATGELFFGEGSRLTVL.

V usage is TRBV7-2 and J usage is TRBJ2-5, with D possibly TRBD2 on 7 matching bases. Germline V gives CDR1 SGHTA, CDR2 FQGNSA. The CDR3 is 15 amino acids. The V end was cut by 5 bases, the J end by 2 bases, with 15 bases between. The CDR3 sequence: CASSIRGGRQETQYF. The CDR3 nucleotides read TGTGCCAGCAGCATTAGGGGGGGGAGGCAAGAGACCCAGTACTTC. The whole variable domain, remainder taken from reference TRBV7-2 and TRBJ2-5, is GAGVSQSPSNKVTEKGKDVELRCDPISGHTALYWYRQSLGQGLEFLIYFQGNSAPDKSGLPSDRFSAERTGGSVSTLTIQRTQQEDSAVYLCASSIRGGRQETQYFGPGTRLLVL.

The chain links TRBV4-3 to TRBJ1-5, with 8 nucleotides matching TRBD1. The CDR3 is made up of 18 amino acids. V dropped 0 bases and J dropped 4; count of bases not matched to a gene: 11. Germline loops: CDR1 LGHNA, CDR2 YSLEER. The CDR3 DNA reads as TGCGCCAGCAGCCAAGATCCTCACAGACAGGGGAGAAATCAGCCCCAGCATTTT. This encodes CASSQDPHRQGRNQPQHF.

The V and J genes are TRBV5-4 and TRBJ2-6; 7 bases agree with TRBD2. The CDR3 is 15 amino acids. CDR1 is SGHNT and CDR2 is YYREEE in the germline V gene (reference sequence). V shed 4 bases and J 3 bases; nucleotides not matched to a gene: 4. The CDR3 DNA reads TGTGCCAGCAGCCCCCGCGGGGGTGGGGCCAACGTCCTGACTTTC. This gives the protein CASSPRGGGANVLTF.

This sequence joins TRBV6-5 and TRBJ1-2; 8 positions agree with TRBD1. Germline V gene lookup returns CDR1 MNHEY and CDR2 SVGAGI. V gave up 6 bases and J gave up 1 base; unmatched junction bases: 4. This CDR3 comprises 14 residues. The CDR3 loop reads CASSTGQVNYGYTF. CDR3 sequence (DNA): TGTGCCAGCAGCACGGGACAGGTTAACTATGGCTACACCTTC.

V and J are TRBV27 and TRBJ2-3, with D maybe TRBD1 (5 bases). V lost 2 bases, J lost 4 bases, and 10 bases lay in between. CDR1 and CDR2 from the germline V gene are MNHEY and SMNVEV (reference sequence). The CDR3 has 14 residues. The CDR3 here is CASSLVQGSDTQYF. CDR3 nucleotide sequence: TGTGCCAGCAGTTTAGTCCAGGGATCAGATACGCAGTATTTT.

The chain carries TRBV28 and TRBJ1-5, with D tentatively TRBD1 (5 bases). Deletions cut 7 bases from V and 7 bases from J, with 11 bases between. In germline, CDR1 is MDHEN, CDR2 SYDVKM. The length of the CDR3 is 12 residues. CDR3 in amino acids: CASTGVDQPQHF. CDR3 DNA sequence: TGTGCCAGCACGGGGGTAGACCAGCCCCAGCATTTT.

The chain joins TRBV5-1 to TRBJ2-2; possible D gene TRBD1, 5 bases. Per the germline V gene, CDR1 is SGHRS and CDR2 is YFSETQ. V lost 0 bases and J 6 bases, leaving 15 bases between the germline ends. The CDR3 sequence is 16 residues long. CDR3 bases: TGCGCCAGCAGCTTGGTGCTGGGGCCCCTGCCCGGGGAGCTGTTTTTT. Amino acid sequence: CASSLVLGPLPGELFF.

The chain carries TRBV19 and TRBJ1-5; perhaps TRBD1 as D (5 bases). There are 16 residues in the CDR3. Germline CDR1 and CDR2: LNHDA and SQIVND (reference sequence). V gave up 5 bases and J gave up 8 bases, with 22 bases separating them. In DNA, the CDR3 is TGTGCCAGTAGTTACTCCCGAGGGGCGGCGGGGAAGCCCCAGCATTTT. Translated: CASSYSRGAAGKPQHF.

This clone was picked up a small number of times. CDR3 DNA sequence: TGTGCCAGTAGTATGAGATATCAGGGGGAGAATCAGCCCCAGCATTTT. Its protein is CASSMRYQGENQPQHF. The chain joins TRBV19 to TRBJ1-5; 7 positions agree with TRBD1. Germline CDR1 and CDR2: LNHDA and SQIVND (reference sequence). The CDR3 extends over 16 amino acids. The V and J ends lost 3 bases and 4 bases, in that order; junction bases with no gene match: 9.

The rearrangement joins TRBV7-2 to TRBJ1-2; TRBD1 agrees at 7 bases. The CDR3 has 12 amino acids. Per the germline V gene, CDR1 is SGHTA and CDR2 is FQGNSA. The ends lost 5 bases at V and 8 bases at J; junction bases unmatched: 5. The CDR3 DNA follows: TGTGCCAGCAGCCCAGACAGGGTGGGCTACACCTTC. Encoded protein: CASSPDRVGYTF.

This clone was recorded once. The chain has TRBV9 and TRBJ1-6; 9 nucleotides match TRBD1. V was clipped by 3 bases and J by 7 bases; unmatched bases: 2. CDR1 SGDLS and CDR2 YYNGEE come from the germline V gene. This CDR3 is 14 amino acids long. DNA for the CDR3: TGTGCCAGCAGCGCACAGGGGGCGAATTCACCCCTCCACTTT. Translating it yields CASSAQGANSPLHF.

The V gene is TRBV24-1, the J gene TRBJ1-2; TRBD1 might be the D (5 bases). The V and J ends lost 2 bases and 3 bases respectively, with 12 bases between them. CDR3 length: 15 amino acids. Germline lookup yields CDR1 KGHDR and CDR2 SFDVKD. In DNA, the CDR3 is TGTGCCACCAGTGATTGGGGGGGTCGGGACTATGGCTACACCTTC. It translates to CATSDWGGRDYGYTF.

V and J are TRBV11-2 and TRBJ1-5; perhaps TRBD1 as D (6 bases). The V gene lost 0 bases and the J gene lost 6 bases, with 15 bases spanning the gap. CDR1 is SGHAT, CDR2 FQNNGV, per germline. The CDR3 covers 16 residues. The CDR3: CASSLDSIGGSQPQHF. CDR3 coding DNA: TGTGCCAGCAGCTTAGATTCAATAGGGGGTAGTCAGCCCCAGCATTTT. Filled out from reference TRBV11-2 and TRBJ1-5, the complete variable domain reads EAGVAQSPRYKIIEKRQSVAFWCNPISGHATLYWYQQILGQGPKLLIQFQNNGVVDDSQLPKDRFSAERLKGVDSTLKIQPAKLEDSAVYLCASSLDSIGGSQPQHFGDGTRLSIL.

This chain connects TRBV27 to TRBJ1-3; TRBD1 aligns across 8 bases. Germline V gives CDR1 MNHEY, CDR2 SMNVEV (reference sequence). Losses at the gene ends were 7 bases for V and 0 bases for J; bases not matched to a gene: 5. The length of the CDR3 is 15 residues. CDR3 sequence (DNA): TGTGCCAGCAAAAGACAGGGGTCCTCTGGAAACACCATATATTTT. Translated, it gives CASKRQGSSGNTIYF.

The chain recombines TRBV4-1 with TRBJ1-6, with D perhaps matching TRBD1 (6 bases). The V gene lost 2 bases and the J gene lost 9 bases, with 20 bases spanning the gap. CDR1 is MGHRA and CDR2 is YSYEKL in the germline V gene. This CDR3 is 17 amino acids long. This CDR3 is CASSQNRFGGGGSPLHF. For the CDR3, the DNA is TGCGCCAGCAGCCAAAATAGGTTCGGCGGGGGCGGTTCACCCCTCCACTTT.

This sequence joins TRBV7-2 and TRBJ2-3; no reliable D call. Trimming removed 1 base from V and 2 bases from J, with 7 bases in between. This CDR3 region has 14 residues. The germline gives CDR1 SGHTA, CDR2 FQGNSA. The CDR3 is CASSLGLLTDTQYF. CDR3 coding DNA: TGTGCCAGCAGCTTAGGCCTCCTCACAGATACGCAGTATTTT.

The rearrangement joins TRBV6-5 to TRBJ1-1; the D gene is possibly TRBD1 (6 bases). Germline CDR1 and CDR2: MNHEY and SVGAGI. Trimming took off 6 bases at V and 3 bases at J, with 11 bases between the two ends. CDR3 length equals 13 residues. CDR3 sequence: CASRGGPHTEAFF. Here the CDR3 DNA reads TGTGCCAGCAGGGGGGGGCCCCACACTGAAGCTTTCTTT.

The CDR3 DNA follows: TGTGCCAGCAGTAACATAGTGGGCGGGGATCAGCCCCAGCATTTT. Its protein product is CASSNIVGGDQPQHF. V and J are TRBV6-5 and TRBJ1-5; D not resolved. Germline assignment: CDR1 MNHEY and CDR2 SVGAGI. The V end lost 5 bases, the J end lost 5 bases, and 16 bases lay between the germline ends. The CDR3 runs to 15 residues.

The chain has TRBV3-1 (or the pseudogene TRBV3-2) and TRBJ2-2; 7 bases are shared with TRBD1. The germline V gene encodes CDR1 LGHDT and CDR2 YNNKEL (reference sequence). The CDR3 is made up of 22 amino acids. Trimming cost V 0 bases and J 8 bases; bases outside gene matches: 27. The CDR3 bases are TGTGCCAGCAGCCAAGATTTCGATAGGAGGACAGGAGGAAGGACCGGCTTAGGGGAGCTGTTTTTT. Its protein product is CASSQDFDRRTGGRTGLGELFF.

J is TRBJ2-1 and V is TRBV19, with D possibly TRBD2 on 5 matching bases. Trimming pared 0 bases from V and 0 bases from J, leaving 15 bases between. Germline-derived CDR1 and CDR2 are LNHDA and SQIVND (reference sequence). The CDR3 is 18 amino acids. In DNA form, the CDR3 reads TGTGCCAGTAGTATAGACCTCCGGGGTCCCAGCTCCTACAATGAGCAGTTCTTC. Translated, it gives CASSIDLRGPSSYNEQFF.

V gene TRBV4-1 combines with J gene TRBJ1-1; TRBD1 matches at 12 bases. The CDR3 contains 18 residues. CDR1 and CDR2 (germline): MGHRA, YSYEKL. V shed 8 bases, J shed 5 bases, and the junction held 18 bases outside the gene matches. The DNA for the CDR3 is TGCGCCAGCGGACAGGAAACGGGGACAGGGGGCGTTGAAACTGAAGCTTTCTTT. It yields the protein CASGQETGTGGVETEAFF.

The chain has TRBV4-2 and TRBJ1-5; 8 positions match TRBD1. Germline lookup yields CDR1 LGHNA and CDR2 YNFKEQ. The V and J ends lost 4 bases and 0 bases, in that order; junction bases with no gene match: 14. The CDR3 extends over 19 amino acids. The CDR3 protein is CASSPTSGQASYSNQPQHF. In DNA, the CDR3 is TGTGCCAGCAGCCCGACGTCGGGACAGGCCTCTTATAGCAATCAGCCCCAGCATTTT.

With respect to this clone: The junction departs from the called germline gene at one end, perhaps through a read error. CDR3 residues: CASSFKGSTGTQYF. The CDR3 DNA is TGTGCCAGCAGTTTTAAGGGGTCCACAGGTACGCAGTATTTT. The rearrangement links TRBV27 to TRBJ2-3; the D gene is possibly TRBD1 (5 bases). The CDR3 sequence is 14 residues long. Germline V gene lookup returns CDR1 MNHEY and CDR2 SMNVEV (reference sequence).

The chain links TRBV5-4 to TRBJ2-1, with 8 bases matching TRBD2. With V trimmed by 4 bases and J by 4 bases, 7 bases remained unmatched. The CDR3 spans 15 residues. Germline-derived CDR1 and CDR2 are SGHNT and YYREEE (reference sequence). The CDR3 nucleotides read TGTGCCAGCAGCACGGGCCAGCGGGGGTACAATGAGCAGTTCTTC. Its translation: CASSTGQRGYNEQFF. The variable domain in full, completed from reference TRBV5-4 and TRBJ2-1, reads ETGVTQSPTHLIKTRGQQVTLRCSSQSGHNTVSWYQQALGQGPQFIFQYYREEENGRGNFPPRFSGLQFPNYSSELNVNALELDDSALYLCASSTGQRGYNEQFFGPGTRLTVL.